This TCR beta chain was recorded in a study of cytomegalovirus exposure and HLA in healthy donors. PCR was performed using 60 Vbeta and 13 Jbeta primers. TCRdb's table, derived via immunoSEQ multiplex PCR, lists solely in-frame clones and lacks some. Of roughly 190,000 clones listed, approximately 83% were seen once; the top ten hold about 10%. This clone was counted once. The CDR3 runs 13 residues. Germline V gene sequence: CDR1 MNHEY, CDR2 SVGAGI. V was pared by 2 bases and J by 8 bases, with 9 bases between. The source is a woman in her fifties or sixties in good health and CMV-seropositive. J is TRBJ1-4 and V is TRBV6-5; TRBD1 is a possible D gene (6 bases). The sequencing input was PBMCs. CDR3 in DNA: TGTGCCAGCAGTTACATCAGGGGAGAAAAACTGTTTTTT. Translating gives CASSYIRGEKLFF.